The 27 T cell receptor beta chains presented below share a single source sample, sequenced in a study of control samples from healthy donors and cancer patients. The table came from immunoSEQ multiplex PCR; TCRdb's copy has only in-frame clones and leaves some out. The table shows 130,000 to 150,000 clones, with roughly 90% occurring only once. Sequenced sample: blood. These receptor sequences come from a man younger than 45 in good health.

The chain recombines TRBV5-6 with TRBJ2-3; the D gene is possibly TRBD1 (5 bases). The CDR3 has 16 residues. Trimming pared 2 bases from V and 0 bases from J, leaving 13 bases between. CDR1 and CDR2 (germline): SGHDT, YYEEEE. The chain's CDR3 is CASSFRRGRSTDTQYF. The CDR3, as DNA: TGTGCCAGCAGCTTTAGAAGGGGTCGAAGCACAGATACGCAGTATTTT.

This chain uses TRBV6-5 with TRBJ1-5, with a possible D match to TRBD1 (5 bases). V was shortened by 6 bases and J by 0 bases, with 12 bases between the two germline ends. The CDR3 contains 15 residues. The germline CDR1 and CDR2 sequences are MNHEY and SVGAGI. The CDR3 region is CASSLGALSNQPQHF. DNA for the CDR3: TGTGCCAGCAGCCTTGGGGCACTTAGCAATCAGCCCCAGCATTTT.

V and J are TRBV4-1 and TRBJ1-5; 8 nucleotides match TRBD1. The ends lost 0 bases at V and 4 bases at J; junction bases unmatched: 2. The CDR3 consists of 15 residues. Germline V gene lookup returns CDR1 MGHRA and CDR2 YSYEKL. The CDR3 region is CASSQEWTGNQPQHF. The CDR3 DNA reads TGCGCCAGCAGCCAAGAATGGACAGGGAATCAGCCCCAGCATTTT.

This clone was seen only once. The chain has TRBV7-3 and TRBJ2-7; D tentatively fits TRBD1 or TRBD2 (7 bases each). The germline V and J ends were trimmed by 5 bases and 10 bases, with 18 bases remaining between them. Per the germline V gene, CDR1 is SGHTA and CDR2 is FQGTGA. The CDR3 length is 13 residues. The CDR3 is CASSPRGGQKQYF. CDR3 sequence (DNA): TGTGCCAGCAGCCCCAGGGGGGGACAGAAACAGTACTTC. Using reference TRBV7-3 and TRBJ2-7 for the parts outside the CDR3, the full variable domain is GAGVSQTPSNKVTEKGKYVELRCDPISGHTALYWYRQSLGQGPEFLIYFQGTGAADDSGLPNDRFFAVRPEGSVSTLKIQRTERGDSAVYLCASSPRGGQKQYFGPGTRLTVT.

The CDR3, as DNA: TGTGCCAGCAGCTTGGACAGGGTCGGGTACGAGCAGTACTTC. Translating gives CASSLDRVGYEQYF. The chain combines TRBV13 with TRBJ2-7; TRBD1 matches 8 bases. Trimming at V came to 3 bases and at J to 4 bases, leaving 5 bases not matched to a gene. Germline-derived CDR1 and CDR2 are PRHDT and FYEKMQ (reference sequence). The CDR3 loop spans 14 amino acids.

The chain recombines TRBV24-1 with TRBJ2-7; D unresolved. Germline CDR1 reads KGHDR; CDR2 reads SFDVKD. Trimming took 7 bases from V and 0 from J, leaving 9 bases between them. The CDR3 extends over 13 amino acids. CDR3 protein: CATRRSNSYEQYF. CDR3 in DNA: TGTGCCACCAGGAGGTCGAACTCCTACGAGCAGTACTTC.

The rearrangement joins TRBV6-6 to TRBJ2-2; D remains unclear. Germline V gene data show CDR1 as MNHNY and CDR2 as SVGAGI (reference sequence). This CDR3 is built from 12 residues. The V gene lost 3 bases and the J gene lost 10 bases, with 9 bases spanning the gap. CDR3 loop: CASSYLELELFF. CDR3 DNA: TGTGCCAGCAGTTATTTGGAATTGGAGCTGTTTTTT.

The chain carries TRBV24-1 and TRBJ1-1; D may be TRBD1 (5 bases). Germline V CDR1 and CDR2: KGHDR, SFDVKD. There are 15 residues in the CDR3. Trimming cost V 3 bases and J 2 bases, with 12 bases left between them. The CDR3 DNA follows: TGTGCCACCAGTGATCCTAAGACAGATAACACTGAAGCTTTCTTT. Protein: CATSDPKTDNTEAFF.

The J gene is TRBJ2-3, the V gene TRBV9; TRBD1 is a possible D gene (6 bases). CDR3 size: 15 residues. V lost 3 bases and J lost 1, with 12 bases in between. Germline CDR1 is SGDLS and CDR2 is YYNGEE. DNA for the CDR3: TGTGCCAGCAGCGGGGGCCCAGGGGGCACAGATACGCAGTATTTT. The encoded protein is CASSGGPGGTDTQYF. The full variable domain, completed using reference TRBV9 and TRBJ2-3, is DSGVTQTPKHLITATGQRVTLRCSPRSGDLSVYWYQQSLDQGLQFLIQYYNGEERAKGNILERFSAQQFPDLHSELNLSSLELGDSALYFCASSGGPGGTDTQYFGPGTRLTVL.

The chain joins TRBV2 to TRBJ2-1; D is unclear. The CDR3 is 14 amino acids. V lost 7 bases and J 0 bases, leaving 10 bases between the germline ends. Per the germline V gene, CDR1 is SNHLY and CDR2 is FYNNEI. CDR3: CASKVRSSYNEQFF. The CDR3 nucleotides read TGTGCCAGCAAAGTACGCAGCTCCTACAATGAGCAGTTCTTC.

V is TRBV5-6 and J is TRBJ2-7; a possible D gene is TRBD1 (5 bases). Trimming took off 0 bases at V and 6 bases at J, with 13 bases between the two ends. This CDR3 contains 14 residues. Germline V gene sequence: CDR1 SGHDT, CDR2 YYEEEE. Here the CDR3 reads CASSLEAGISEQYF. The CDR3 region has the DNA TGTGCCAGCAGCTTGGAGGCAGGGATAAGCGAGCAGTACTTC.

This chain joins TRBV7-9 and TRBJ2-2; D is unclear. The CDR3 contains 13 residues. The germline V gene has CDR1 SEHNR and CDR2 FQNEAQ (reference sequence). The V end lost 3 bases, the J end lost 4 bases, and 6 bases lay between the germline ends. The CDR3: CASSFRFTGELFF. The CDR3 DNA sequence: TGTGCCAGCAGCTTTCGGTTCACCGGGGAGCTGTTTTTT. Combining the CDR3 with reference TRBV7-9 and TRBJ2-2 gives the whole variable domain DTGVSQNPRHKITKRGQNVTFRCDPISEHNRLYWYRQTLGQGPEFLTYFQNEAQLEKSRLLSDRFSAERPKGSFSTLEIQRTEQGDSAMYLCASSFRFTGELFFGEGSRLTVL.

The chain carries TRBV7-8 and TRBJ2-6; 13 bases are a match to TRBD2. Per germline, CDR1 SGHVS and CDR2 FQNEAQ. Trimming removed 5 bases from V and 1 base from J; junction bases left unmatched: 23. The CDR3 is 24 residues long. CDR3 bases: TGTGCCAGCAGCCCACAAAGACAGGGGAGGAGCGGACTAGCGGGAGAATCTGGGGCCAACGTCCTGACTTTC. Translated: CASSPQRQGRSGLAGESGANVLTF. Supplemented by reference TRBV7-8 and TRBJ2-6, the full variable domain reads GAGVSQSPRYKVAKRGQDVALRCDPISGHVSLFWYQQALGQGPEFLTYFQNEAQLDKSGLPSDRFFAERPEGSVSTLKIQRTQQEDSAVYLCASSPQRQGRSGLAGESGANVLTFGAGSRLTVL.

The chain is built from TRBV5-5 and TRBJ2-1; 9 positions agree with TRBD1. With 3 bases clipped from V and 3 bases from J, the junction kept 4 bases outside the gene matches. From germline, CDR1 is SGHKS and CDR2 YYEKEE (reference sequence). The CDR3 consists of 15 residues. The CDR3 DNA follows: TGTGCCAGCAGCTGGGACAGGGTCAACTACAATGAGCAGTTCTTC. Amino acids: CASSWDRVNYNEQFF. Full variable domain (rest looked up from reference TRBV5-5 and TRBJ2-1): DAGVTQSPTHLIKTRGQQVTLRCSPISGHKSVSWYQQVLGQGPQFIFQYYEKEERGRGNFPDRFSARQFPNYSSELNVNALLLGDSALYLCASSWDRVNYNEQFFGPGTRLTVL.

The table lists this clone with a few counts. CDR3 bases: TGTGCCAGCAGCTTAATTATGGGGGCGGCTGAAGCTTTCTTT. As protein: CASSLIMGAAEAFF. V and J are TRBV7-2 and TRBJ1-1; weak D call: TRBD1 (6 bases). The V gene's germline CDR1 is SGHTA and CDR2 FQGNSA. This CDR3 is 14 amino acids long. V lost 2 bases to trimming and J lost 6 bases, with 13 bases between them.

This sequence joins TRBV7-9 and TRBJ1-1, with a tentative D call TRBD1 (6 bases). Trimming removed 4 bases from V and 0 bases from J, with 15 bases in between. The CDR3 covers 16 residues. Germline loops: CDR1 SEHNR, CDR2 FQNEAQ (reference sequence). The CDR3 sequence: CASSSGEDSMNTEAFF. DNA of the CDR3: TGTGCCAGCAGCTCAGGGGAGGACAGCATGAACACTGAAGCTTTCTTT.

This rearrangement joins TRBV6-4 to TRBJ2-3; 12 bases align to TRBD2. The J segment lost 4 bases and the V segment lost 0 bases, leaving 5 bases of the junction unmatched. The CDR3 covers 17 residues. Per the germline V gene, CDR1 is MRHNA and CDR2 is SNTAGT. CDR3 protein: CASSDSTSGSGADTQYF. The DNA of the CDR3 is TGTGCCAGCAGTGACTCGACTAGCGGGAGCGGGGCAGATACGCAGTATTTT.

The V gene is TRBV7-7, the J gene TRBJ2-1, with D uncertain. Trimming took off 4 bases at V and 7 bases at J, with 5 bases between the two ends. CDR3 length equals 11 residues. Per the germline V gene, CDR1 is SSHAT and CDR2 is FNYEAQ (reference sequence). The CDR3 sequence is CASSSRNEQFF. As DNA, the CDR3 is TGTGCCAGCAGCTCCCGGAATGAGCAGTTCTTC.

CDR3 in amino acids: CASSLGQGAEAFF. In DNA form, the CDR3 reads TGTGCCAGCAGCTTAGGACAGGGCGCTGAAGCTTTCTTT. V is TRBV13 and J is TRBJ1-1, with a weak D call TRBD1 (6 bases). CDR1 is PRHDT, CDR2 FYEKMQ, per germline (reference sequence). The CDR3 is made up of 13 amino acids. V lost 0 bases, J lost 6 bases, and 8 bases lay in between.

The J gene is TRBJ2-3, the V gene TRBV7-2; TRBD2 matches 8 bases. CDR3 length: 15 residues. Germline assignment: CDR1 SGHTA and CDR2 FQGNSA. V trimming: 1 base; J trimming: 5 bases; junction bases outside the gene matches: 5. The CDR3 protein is CASSLVFLAGDTQYF. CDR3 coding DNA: TGTGCCAGCAGCTTAGTCTTCCTAGCGGGAGATACGCAGTATTTT.

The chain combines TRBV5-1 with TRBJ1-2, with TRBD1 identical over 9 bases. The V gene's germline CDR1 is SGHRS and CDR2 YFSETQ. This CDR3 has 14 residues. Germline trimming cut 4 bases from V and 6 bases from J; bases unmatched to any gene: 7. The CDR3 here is CASSPDRGLDGYTF. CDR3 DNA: TGCGCCAGCAGCCCGGACAGGGGTTTGGATGGCTACACCTTC.

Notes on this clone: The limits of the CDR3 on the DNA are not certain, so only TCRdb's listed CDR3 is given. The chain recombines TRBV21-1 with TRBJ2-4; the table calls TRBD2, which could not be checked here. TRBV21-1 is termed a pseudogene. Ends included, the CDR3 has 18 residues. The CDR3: CASSTAVGGGSAKNIQYF.

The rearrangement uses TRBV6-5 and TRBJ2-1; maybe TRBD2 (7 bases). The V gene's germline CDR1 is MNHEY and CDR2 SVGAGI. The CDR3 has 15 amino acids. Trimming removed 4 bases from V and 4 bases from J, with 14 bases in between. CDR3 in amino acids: CASSSGRGGYNEQFF. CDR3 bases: TGTGCCAGCAGTTCGGGGAGGGGGGGGTACAATGAGCAGTTCTTC.

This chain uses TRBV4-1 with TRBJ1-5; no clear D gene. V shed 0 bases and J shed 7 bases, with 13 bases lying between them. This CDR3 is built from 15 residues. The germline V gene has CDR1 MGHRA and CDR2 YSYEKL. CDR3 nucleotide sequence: TGCGCCAGCAGCCAAGATAGGACCCGTGGCCAGCCCCAGCATTTT. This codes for CASSQDRTRGQPQHF.

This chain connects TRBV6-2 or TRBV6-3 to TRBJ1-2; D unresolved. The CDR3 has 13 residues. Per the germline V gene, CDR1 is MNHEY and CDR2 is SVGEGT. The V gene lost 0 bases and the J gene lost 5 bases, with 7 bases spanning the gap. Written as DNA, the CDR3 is TGTGCCAGCAGTTACTCTCGCCAATATGGCTACACCTTC. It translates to CASSYSRQYGYTF.

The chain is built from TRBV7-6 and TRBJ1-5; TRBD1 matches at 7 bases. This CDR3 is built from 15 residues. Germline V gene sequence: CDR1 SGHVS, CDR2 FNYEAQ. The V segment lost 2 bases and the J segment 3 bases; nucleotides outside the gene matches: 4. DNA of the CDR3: TGTGCCAGCAGCTTAACACAGGGGACCAATCAGCCCCAGCATTTT. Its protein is CASSLTQGTNQPQHF.

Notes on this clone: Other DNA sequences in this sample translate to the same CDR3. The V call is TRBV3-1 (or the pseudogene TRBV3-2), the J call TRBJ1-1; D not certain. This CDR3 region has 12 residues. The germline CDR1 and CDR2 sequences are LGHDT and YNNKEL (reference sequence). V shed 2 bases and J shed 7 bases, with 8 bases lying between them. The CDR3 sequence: CASSQRSSEAFF. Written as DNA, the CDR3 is TGTGCCAGCAGCCAACGTAGTAGTGAAGCTTTCTTT.